Below, 6 T cell receptor beta chains from the same sample are listed, as sequenced in a study of high-grade serous ovarian cancer treatment subgroups. Method: immunoSEQ multiplex PCR; TCRdb's copy keeps in-frame clones and lacks some. This table has 10,000 to 12,000 clones, 68% appearing once. Tumor samples were taken before definitive surgery or chemotherapy. The sequencing input was tumor tissue. Receptors originate from a human donor with high-grade serous ovarian cancer.

The chain recombines TRBV10-3 with TRBJ2-3; 8 nucleotides line up with TRBD1. CDR3 size: 16 residues. V gave up 6 bases and J gave up 4 bases; unmatched junction bases: 12. The germline V gene encodes CDR1 ENHRY and CDR2 SYGVKD. CDR3: CAISPLTGDMADTQYF. Written as DNA, the CDR3 is TGTGCCATCAGCCCACTGACAGGGGATATGGCAGATACGCAGTATTTT.

The rearrangement uses TRBV11-2 and TRBJ1-1; D is possibly TRBD1 (6 bases). This CDR3 spans 14 amino acids. Trimming pared 5 bases from V and 2 bases from J, leaving 12 bases between. Germline V lookup: CDR1 SGHAT, CDR2 FQNNGV. The CDR3 loop is CASSRQQGNTEAFF. The CDR3 DNA reads TGTGCCAGCAGCCGTCAACAGGGTAACACTGAAGCTTTCTTT.

This clone is a singleton in its sample. The chain recombines TRBV15 with TRBJ2-3, with no clear D. V lost 5 bases and J lost 6, with 15 bases in between. CDR3 length equals 14 residues. Germline V gene sequence: CDR1 LNHNV, CDR2 YYDKDF (reference sequence). This chain's CDR3 is CATSASSYVDTQYF. The CDR3 DNA is TGTGCCACCAGCGCCAGCAGCTACGTGGATACGCAGTATTTT. Looking up the rest from reference TRBV15 and TRBJ2-3 gives the full variable domain: DAMVIQNPRYQVTQFGKPVTLSCSQTLNHNVMYWYQQKSSQAPKLLFHYYDKDFNNEADTPDNFQSRRPNTSFCFLDIRSPGLGDTAMYLCATSASSYVDTQYFGPGTRLTVL.

This sequence joins TRBV28 and TRBJ2-1; D tentatively reads TRBD1 or TRBD2 (6 bases each). V shed 6 bases and J shed 1 base, with 16 bases lying between them. CDR3 size: 16 residues. CDR1 and CDR2 from the germline V gene are MDHEN and SYDVKM. CDR3 sequence reads: CASSPEGGGSYNEQFF. The DNA for the CDR3 is TGTGCCAGCAGCCCAGAGGGGGGAGGTTCCTACAATGAGCAGTTCTTC. The variable domain in full, with the rest retrieved from reference TRBV28 and TRBJ2-1, is DVKVTQSSRYLVKRTGEKVFLECVQDMDHENMFWYRQDPGLGLRLIYFSYDVKMKEKGDIPEGYSVSREKKERFSLILESASTNQTSMYLCASSPEGGGSYNEQFFGPGTRLTVL.

This clone ranks as medium-sized. The V and J genes are TRBV5-1 and TRBJ1-3, with unresolved D. The V gene's germline CDR1 is SGHRS and CDR2 YFSETQ. The ends were cut back, 4 bases at V and 2 bases at J, with 10 bases in the middle. The CDR3 consists of 14 residues. The CDR3 DNA follows: TGCGCCAGCAGCGAGGGAGGGACTGGAAACACCATATATTTT. It translates to CASSEGGTGNTIYF.

This rearrangement joins TRBV5-1 to TRBJ2-2, with 10 nucleotides matching TRBD2. With 1 base clipped from V and 5 bases from J, the junction kept 8 bases outside the gene matches. The CDR3 consists of 17 residues. The germline V gene encodes CDR1 SGHRS and CDR2 YFSETQ. CDR3 protein: CASSLSTSGKRTGELFF. CDR3 bases: TGCGCCAGCAGCTTGTCTACTAGCGGGAAGAGGACCGGGGAGCTGTTTTTT.